Listed below are T cell receptor beta chains from one sample, sequenced in a study of blood T cell repertoires in COVID-19. Profiled with immunoSEQ multiplex PCR; TCRdb holds only in-frame clones, not every one. The table lists over 600,000 clones, just under 90% of them singletons. Specimen: peripheral blood. All receptors come from a woman younger than 35 with acute or convalescent COVID-19. CDR3s include the opening cysteine and the closing phenylalanine or tryptophan. D genes are given only for firm matches. Expanded clones are given a class, and other clones once, few, many or no size at all.

V	J	D	size	CDR3	DNA
TRBV5-1	TRBJ1-2	NA	NA	CASSWEGSGGRGYGYTF	TGCGCCAGCAGCTGGGAGGGGTCAGGAGGACGCGGCTATGGCTACACCTTC
TRBV29-1	TRBJ2-7	TRBD1	once	CSVVRPPALTGPYSYEQYF	TGCAGCGTTGTACGCCCCCCAGCTTTGACAGGGCCGTACTCCTACGAGCAGTACTTC
TRBV12-5	TRBJ2-2	NA	NA	CASGQRRGLAPGELFF	TGTGCTAGTGGCCAAAGGAGAGGACTGGCACCCGGGGAGCTGTTTTTT
TRBV5-5	TRBJ1-5	TRBD1	NA	CASSLAPGQGNFSNQPQHF	TGTGCCAGCAGCTTGGCCCCCGGACAGGGCAACTTTAGCAATCAGCCCCAGCATTTT
TRBV25-1	TRBJ1-1	NA	once	CASSIGGTEAFF	TGTGCCAGCAGCATAGGAGGCACTGAAGCTTTCTTT
TRBV9	TRBJ1-2	NA	NA	CASSVAWEGNYGYTF	TGTGCCAGCAGCGTAGCTTGGGAGGGGAACTATGGCTACACCTTC
TRBV9	TRBJ1-4	NA	NA	CASSVVAGDEKLFF	TGTGCCAGCAGCGTAGTTGCAGGGGATGAAAAACTGTTTTTT
TRBV18	TRBJ1-1	NA	NA	CASSLPNRNTEAFF	TGTGCCAGCTCACTCCCCAACAGGAACACTGAAGCTTTCTTT
TRBV5-4	TRBJ2-1	TRBD2	NA	CASSLEAGGPSEQFF	TGTGCCAGCAGCTTGGAGGCGGGGGGGCCGAGTGAGCAGTTCTTC
TRBV6-6	TRBJ2-5	NA	NA	CASSYSGGPTETQYF	TGTGCCAGCAGTTACTCGGGGGGTCCCACGGAGACCCAGTACTTC
TRBV24-1	TRBJ1-2	NA	few	CATSATQGNYGYTF	TGTGCCACCAGTGCCACACAGGGTAACTATGGCTACACCTTC
TRBV3-1/TRBV3-2	TRBJ2-7	TRBD1	NA	CASSPDRWTYEQYF	TGTGCCAGCAGCCCGGACAGGTGGACCTACGAGCAGTACTTC
TRBV7-9	TRBJ1-1	NA	once	CASSFLPRVPTEAFF	TGTGCCAGCAGCTTTCTTCCCAGGGTCCCCACTGAAGCTTTCTTT
TRBV3-1/TRBV3-2	TRBJ1-1	NA	NA	CASSQDQGSNTEAFF	TGTGCCAGCAGCCAAGATCAGGGTTCGAACACTGAAGCTTTCTTT
TRBV5-1	TRBJ1-2	NA	NA	CASSLRRGCGYTF	TGCGCCAGCAGCTTGAGGCGGGGCTGTGGCTACACCTTC
TRBV2	TRBJ2-2	TRBD1	once	CASAGQGLLTGELFF	TGTGCCAGCGCCGGACAGGGACTTTTGACCGGGGAGCTGTTTTTT
TRBV14	TRBJ1-4	TRBD1	NA	CASSANSGTGKKLFF	TGTGCCAGCAGCGCCAATTCCGGGACAGGGAAGAAACTGTTTTTT
TRBV6-6	TRBJ1-2	NA	NA	CASSSRDTTNYGYTF	TGTGCCAGCAGTAGCCGGGACACTACTAACTATGGCTACACCTTC
TRBV2	TRBJ2-7	NA	NA	CASLLSYEQYF	TGTGCCAGCCTCCTTTCCTACGAGCAGTACTTC
TRBV12-3/TRBV12-4	TRBJ2-5	NA	NA	CASSLGQTQYF	TGTGCCAGCAGTTTGGGCCAGACCCAGTACTTC
TRBV5-1	TRBJ1-3	NA	NA	CASSLGDRPNSGNTIYF	TGCGCCAGCAGTCTGGGCGACAGGCCCAACTCTGGAAACACCATATATTTT
TRBV9	TRBJ2-7	TRBD1	NA	CASSVATGGLEEQYF	TGTGCCAGCAGCGTGGCGACAGGGGGCTTGGAGGAGCAGTACTTC
TRBV30	TRBJ1-2	TRBD1	NA	CAWTGQAYGYTF	TGTGCCTGGACCGGACAGGCCTATGGCTACACCTTC
TRBV30	TRBJ1-2	NA	NA	CAWYTRAAYGYTF	TGTGCCTGGTATACGAGGGCCGCTTATGGCTACACCTTC
TRBV3-1/TRBV3-2	TRBJ1-1	TRBD1	NA	CASSPETGPGNTEAFF	TGTGCCAGCAGCCCAGAGACAGGGCCGGGGAACACTGAAGCTTTCTTT
TRBV19	TRBJ2-2	TRBD1	NA	CASTTATGDVLFF	TGTGCCAGTACCACCGCGACAGGGGATGTGCTGTTTTTT
TRBV5-1	TRBJ1-1	NA	NA	CASSPGLNTEAFF	TGCGCCAGCAGCCCAGGGTTGAACACTGAAGCTTTCTTT
TRBV5-4	TRBJ1-2	NA	NA	CASSLKGANYGYTF	TGTGCCAGCAGCTTGAAGGGAGCTAACTATGGCTACACCTTC
TRBV6-5	TRBJ1-5	TRBD1	NA	CASSLTGGSQPQHF	TGTGCCAGCAGCTTGACAGGGGGTAGTCAGCCCCAGCATTTT
TRBV11-2	TRBJ1-1	NA	once	CASSRRQENTEAFF	TGTGCCAGCAGCAGAAGGCAGGAGAACACTGAAGCTTTCTTT
TRBV29-1	TRBJ2-5	TRBD1	NA	CSVWDSKETQYF	TGCAGCGTTTGGGACAGTAAAGAGACCCAGTACTTC
TRBV4-3	TRBJ1-6	TRBD1	NA	CASSPRGLGGNSPLHF	TGCGCCAGCAGCCCCAGGGGGCTCGGGGGTAATTCACCCCTCCACTTT
TRBV10-3	TRBJ2-7	NA	NA	CAISGPGHHPSYEQYF	TGTGCCATCAGTGGGCCGGGACACCACCCCTCCTACGAGCAGTACTTC
TRBV6-4	TRBJ2-1	TRBD2	NA	CASSLLAGEYNEQFF	TGTGCCAGCAGTCTACTAGCGGGGGAATACAATGAGCAGTTCTTC
TRBV5-1	TRBJ2-7	TRBD1	once	CASSWTGVGEQYF	TGCGCCAGCAGCTGGACAGGGGTGGGCGAGCAGTACTTC
TRBV19	TRBJ1-1	NA	few	CASSMGGPLKMNTEAFF	TGTGCCAGTAGTATGGGAGGACCCCTAAAGATGAACACTGAAGCTTTCTTT
TRBV4-3	TRBJ1-2	TRBD1	few	CASSQEGQNRGYTF	TGCGCCAGCAGCCAAGAGGGACAGAATCGGGGCTACACCTTC
TRBV7-9	TRBJ1-2	NA	NA	CASSLAMGREDGYTF	TGTGCCAGCAGCTTAGCAATGGGCAGGGAGGATGGCTACACCTTC